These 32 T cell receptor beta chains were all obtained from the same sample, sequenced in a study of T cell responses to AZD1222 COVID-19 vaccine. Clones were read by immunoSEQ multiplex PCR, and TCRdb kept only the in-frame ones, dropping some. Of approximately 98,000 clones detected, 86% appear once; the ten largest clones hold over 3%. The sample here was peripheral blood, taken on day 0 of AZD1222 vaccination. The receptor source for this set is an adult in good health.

CDR3 in amino acids: CASTGTANNSPLHF. For the CDR3, the DNA is TGCGCCAGTACCGGGACGGCGAATAATTCACCCCTCCACTTT. V and J are TRBV10-2 and TRBJ1-6; tentatively, D is TRBD1 (5 bases). CDR1 is WSHSY and CDR2 is SAAADI in the germline V gene. CDR3 length equals 14 residues. Trimming left V 9 bases short and J 5 bases short, with 14 bases between.

The DNA for the CDR3 is TGTGCCAGCCACCGTGTGGGGGCCCAACCGAACACCGGGGAGCTGTTTTTT. As protein: CASHRVGAQPNTGELFF. The genes are TRBV19 and TRBJ2-2, with D possibly TRBD1 on 6 matching bases. Germline CDR1 and CDR2: LNHDA and SQIVND (reference sequence). Deletions cut 9 bases from V and 0 bases from J, with 20 bases between. The CDR3 contains 17 residues. The whole variable domain, remainder taken from reference TRBV19 and TRBJ2-2, is DGGITQSPKYLFRKEGQNVTLSCEQNLNHDAMYWYRQDPGQGLRLIYYSQIVNDFQKGDIAEGYSVSREKKESFPLTVTSAQKNPTAFYLCASHRVGAQPNTGELFFGEGSRLTVL.

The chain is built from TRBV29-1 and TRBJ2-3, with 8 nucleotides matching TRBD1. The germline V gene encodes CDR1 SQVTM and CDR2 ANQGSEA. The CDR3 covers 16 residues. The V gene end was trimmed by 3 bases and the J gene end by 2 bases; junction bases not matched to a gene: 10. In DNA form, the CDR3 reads TGCAGCGTTGACCACCACCGGGACAGGCCCACAGATACGCAGTATTTT. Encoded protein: CSVDHHRDRPTDTQYF.

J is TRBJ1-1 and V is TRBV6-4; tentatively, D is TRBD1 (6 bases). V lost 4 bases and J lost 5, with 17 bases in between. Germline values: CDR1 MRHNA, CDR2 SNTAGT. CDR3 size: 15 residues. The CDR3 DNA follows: TGTGCCAGCAGTGTCGAGGGCAGGGGTGAGACTGAAGCTTTCTTT. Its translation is CASSVEGRGETEAFF.

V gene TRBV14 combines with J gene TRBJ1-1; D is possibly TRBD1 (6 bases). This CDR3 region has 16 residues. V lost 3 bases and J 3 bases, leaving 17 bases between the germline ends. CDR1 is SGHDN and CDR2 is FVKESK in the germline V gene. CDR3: CASSQRPGTPYTEAFF. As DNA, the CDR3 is TGTGCCAGCAGCCAGCGACCCGGGACACCATACACTGAAGCTTTCTTT.

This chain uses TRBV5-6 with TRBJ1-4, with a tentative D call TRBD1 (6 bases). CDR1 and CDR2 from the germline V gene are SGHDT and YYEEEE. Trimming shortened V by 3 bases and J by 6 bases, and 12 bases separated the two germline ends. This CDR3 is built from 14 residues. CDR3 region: CASSSLDSDEKLFF. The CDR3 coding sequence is TGTGCCAGCAGCTCCTTGGACAGTGATGAAAAACTGTTTTTT.

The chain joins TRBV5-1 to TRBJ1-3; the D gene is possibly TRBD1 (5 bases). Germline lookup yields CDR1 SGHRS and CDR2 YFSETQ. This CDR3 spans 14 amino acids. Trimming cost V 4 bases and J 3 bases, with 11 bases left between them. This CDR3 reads CASSQWGGGNTIYF. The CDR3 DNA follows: TGCGCCAGCAGCCAATGGGGGGGTGGAAACACCATATATTTT.

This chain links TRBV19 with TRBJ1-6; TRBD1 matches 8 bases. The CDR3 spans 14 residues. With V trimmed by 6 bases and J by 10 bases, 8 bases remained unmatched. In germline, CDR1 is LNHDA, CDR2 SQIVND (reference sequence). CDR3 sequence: CASRATGAGSPLHF. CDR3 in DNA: TGTGCCAGTAGAGCGACAGGGGCAGGGTCACCCCTCCACTTT.

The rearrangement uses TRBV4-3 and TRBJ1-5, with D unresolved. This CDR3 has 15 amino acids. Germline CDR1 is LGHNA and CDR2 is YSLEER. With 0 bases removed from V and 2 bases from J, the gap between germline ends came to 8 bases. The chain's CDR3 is CASSQEALGNQPQHF. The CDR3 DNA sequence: TGCGCCAGCAGCCAAGAGGCGTTGGGCAATCAGCCCCAGCATTTT.

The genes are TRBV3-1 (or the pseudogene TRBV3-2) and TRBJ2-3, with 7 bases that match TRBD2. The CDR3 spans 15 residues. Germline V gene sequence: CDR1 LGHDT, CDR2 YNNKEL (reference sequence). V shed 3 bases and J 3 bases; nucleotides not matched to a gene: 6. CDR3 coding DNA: TGTGCCAGCAGCCAGCAGTGGGGGGGGACAGATACGCAGTATTTT. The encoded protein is CASSQQWGGTDTQYF.

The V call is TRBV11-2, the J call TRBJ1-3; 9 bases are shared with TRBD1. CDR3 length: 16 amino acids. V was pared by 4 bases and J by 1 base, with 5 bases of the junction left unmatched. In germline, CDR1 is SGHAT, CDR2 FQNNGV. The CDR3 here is CASSSGTGPSGNTIYF. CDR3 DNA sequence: TGTGCCAGCAGCTCCGGGACAGGGCCTTCTGGAAACACCATATATTTT.

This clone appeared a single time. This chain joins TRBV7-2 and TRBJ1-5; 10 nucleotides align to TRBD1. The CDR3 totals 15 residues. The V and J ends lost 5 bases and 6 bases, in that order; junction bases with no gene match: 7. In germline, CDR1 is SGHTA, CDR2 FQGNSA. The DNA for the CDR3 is TGTGCCAGCAGCATGACAGGGGGCGCCGGTCAGCCCCAGCATTTT. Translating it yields CASSMTGGAGQPQHF.

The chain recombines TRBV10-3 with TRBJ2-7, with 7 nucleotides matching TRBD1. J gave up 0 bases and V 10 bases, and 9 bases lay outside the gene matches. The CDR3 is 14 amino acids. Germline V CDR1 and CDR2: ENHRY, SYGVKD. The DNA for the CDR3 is TGTGCCACCTATCCGACAGGGAACTCCTACGAGCAGTACTTC. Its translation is CATYPTGNSYEQYF.

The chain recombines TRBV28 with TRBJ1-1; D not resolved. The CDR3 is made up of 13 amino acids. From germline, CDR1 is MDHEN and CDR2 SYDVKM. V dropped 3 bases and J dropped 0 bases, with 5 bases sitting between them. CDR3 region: CASSFPLNTEAFF. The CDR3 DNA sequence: TGTGCCAGCAGTTTCCCCCTGAACACTGAAGCTTTCTTT.

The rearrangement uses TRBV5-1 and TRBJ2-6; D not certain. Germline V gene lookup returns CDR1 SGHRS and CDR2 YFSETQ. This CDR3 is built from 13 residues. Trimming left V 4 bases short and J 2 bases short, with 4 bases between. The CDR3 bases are TGCGCCAGCAGCCCCCCTGGGGCCAACGTCCTGACTTTC. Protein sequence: CASSPPGANVLTF. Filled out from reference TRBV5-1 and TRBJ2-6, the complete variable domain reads KAGVTQTPRYLIKTRGQQVTLSCSPISGHRSVSWYQQTPGQGLQFLFEYFSETQRNKGNFPGRFSGRQFSNSRSEMNVSTLELGDSALYLCASSPPGANVLTFGAGSRLTVL.

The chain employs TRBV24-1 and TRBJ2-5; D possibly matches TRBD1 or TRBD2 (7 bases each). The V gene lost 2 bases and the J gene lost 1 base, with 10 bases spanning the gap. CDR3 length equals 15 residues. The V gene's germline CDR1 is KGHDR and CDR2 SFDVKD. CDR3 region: CATSDSRGGQETQYF. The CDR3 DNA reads TGTGCCACCAGTGATTCCAGGGGGGGCCAAGAGACCCAGTACTTC.

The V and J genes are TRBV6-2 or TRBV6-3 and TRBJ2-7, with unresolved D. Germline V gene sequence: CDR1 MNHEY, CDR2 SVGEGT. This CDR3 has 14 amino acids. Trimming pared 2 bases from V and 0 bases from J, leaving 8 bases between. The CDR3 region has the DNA TGTGCCAGCAGTTACAGCCTCAGCTCCTACGAGCAGTACTTC. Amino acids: CASSYSLSSYEQYF.

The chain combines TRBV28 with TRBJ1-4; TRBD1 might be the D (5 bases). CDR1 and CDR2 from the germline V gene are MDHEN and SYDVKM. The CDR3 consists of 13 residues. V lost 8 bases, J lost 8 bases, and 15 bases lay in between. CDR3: CASRRGTHEKLFF. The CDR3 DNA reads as TGTGCCAGCCGTCGGGGGACCCACGAAAAACTGTTTTTT.

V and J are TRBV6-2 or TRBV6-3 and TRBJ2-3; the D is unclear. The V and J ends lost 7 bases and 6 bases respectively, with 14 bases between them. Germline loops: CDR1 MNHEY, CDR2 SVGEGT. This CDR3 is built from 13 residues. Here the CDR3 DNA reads TGTGCCAGCACCCCTGGTGGTTCGGATACGCAGTATTTT. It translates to CASTPGGSDTQYF.

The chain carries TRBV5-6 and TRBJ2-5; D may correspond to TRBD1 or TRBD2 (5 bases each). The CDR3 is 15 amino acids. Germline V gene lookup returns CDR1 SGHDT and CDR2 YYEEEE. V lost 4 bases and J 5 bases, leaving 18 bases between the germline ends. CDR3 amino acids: CASSPPQGPLETQYF. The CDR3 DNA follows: TGTGCCAGCAGCCCTCCCCAGGGACCTTTGGAGACCCAGTACTTC.

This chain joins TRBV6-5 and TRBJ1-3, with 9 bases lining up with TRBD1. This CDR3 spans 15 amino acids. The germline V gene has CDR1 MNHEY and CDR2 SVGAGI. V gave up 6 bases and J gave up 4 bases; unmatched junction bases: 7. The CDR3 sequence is CASRADRGVGNTIYF. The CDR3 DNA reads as TGTGCCAGCAGAGCGGACAGGGGTGTCGGAAACACCATATATTTT.

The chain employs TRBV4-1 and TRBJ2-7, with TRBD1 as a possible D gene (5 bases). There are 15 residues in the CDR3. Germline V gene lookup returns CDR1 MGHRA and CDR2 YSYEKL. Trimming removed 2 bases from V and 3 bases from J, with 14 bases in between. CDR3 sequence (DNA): TGCGCCAGCAGCCAAACCCCCCAGGGAAACTACGAGCAGTACTTC. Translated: CASSQTPQGNYEQYF.

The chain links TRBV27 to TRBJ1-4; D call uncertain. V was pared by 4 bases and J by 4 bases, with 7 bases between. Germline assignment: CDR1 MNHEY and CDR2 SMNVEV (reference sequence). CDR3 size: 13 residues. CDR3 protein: CASSYSINEKLFF. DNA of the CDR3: TGTGCCAGCAGTTACTCCATTAATGAAAAACTGTTTTTT. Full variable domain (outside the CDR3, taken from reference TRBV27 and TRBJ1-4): EAQVTQNPRYLITVTGKKLTVTCSQNMNHEYMSWYRQDPGLGLRQIYYSMNVEVTDKGDVPEGYKVSRKEKRNFPLILESPSPNQTSLYFCASSYSINEKLFFGSGTQLSVL.

The CDR3 DNA follows: TGTGCCAGCAGATCGGGTGGGGGGGGCTTTGGAGAGACCCAGTACTTC. Its translation: CASRSGGGGFGETQYF. J is TRBJ2-5 and V is TRBV7-2; weak D call: TRBD2 (7 bases). CDR1 SGHTA and CDR2 FQGNSA come from the germline V gene. V was clipped by 6 bases and J by 4 bases, with 21 bases between them. This CDR3 has 16 amino acids. Full variable domain (outside the CDR3, taken from reference TRBV7-2 and TRBJ2-5): GAGVSQSPSNKVTEKGKDVELRCDPISGHTALYWYRQSLGQGLEFLIYFQGNSAPDKSGLPSDRFSAERTGGSVSTLTIQRTQQEDSAVYLCASRSGGGGFGETQYFGPGTRLLVL.

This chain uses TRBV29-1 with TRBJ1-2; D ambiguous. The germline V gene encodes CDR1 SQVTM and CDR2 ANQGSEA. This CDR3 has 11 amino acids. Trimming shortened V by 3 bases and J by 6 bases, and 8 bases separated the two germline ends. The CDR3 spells CSVDPSHGYTF. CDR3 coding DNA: TGCAGCGTTGACCCCTCACATGGCTACACCTTC.

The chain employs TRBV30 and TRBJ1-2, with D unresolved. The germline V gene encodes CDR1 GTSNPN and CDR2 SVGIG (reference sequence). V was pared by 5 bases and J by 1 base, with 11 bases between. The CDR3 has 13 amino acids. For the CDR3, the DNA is TGTGCCTGGGCCGGGATCCGTAACTATGGCTACACCTTC. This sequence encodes CAWAGIRNYGYTF.

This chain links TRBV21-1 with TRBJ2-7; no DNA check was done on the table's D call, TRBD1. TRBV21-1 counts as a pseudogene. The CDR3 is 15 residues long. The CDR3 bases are TGTGCCAGCAGCTGTGGACACTTAAGCTCCTACGAGCAGTACTTC. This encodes CASSCGHLSSYEQYF.

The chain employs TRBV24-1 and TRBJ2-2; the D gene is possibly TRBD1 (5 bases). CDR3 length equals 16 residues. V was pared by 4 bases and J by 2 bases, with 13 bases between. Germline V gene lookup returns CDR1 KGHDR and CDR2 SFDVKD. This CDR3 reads CATSDLGHSNTGELFF. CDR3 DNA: TGTGCCACCAGTGACCTCGGACACAGTAACACCGGGGAGCTGTTTTTT.

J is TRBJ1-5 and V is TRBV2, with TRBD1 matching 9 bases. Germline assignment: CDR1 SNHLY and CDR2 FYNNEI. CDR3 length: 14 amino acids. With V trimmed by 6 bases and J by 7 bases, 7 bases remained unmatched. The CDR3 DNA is TGTGCCAGCAGCTATAGGACAGGGGACCAGCCCCAGCATTTT. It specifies CASSYRTGDQPQHF.

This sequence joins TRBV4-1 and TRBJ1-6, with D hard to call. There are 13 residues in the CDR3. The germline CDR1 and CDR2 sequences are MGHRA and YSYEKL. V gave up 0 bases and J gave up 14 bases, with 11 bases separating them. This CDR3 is CASSQEIGRTLHF. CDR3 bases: TGCGCCAGCAGCCAAGAAATCGGTCGTACCCTCCACTTT.

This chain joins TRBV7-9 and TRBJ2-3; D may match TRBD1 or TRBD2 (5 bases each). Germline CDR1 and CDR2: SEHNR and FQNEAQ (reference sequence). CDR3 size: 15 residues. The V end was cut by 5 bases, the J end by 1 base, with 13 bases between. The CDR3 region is CASSNRDPRTDTQYF. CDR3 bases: TGTGCCAGCAGCAACCGGGACCCCCGCACAGATACGCAGTATTTT.

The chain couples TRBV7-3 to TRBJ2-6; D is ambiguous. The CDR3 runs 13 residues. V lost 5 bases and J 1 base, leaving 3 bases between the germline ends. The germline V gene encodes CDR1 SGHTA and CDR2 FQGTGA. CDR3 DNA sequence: TGTGCCAGCAGCCCTTCTGGGGCCAACGTCCTGACTTTC. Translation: CASSPSGANVLTF.